The sequence of this T cell receptor (beta chain) was determined in a study of cytomegalovirus exposure and HLA in healthy donors. Study-level results: Common viral pathogens seemed to be connected with several of the most significant clusters, according to a later analysis.

Germline CDR1 is MNHNY and CDR2 is SVGAGI (reference sequence). The CDR3 extends over 14 amino acids. Deletions cut 0 bases from V and 0 bases from J, with 4 bases between. This clone was detected only a few times. Its cognate antigen is unknown. The PCR contained 60 Vbeta and 13 Jbeta primers. Sequencing was performed with immunoSEQ multiplex PCR; in TCRdb, only in-frame clones are kept and a portion is missing. In the table there are about 60,000 clones, approximately 63% of which are singletons. The TCR sequence derives from a woman aged 60-75 years in good health and CMV-seropositive. V usage is TRBV6-6 and J usage is TRBJ2-3; D uncertain. What was sequenced was PBMCs. DNA for the CDR3: TGTGCCAGCAGTTACTCCCCGAGCACAGATACGCAGTATTTT. This encodes CASSYSPSTDTQYF.